The 11 T cell receptor beta chains below all came from one sample that was sequenced in a study of blood T cell repertoires in COVID-19. Profiling relied on immunoSEQ multiplex PCR, and the TCRdb table lists in-frame clones only, not all of them. There are roughly 140,000 clones in the sample; approximately 86% occur only once, and around 5% lies in the top ten. The material sequenced was peripheral blood. Source of these receptors: a human donor in a cohort sampled during active COVID-19.

This chain connects TRBV5-1 to TRBJ1-2; D is unclear. V was cut by 4 bases and J by 4 bases, with 11 bases left in between. This CDR3 contains 13 residues. Germline V gene lookup returns CDR1 SGHRS and CDR2 YFSETQ. CDR3 in amino acids: CASSPHWPYGYTF. In DNA, the CDR3 is TGCGCCAGCAGCCCACATTGGCCCTATGGCTACACCTTC.

This clone came up many times. The chain is built from TRBV25-1 and TRBJ2-2; D is undetermined. Germline CDR1 reads MGHDK; CDR2 reads SYGVNS. The germline V and J ends were trimmed by 7 bases and 6 bases, with 6 bases remaining between them. The CDR3 consists of 11 residues. The CDR3 is CASTYSGELFF. CDR3 nucleotides: TGTGCCAGCACTTACTCCGGGGAGCTGTTTTTT.

The rearrangement links TRBV3-1 (or the pseudogene TRBV3-2) to TRBJ2-3, with no clear D. The CDR3 covers 11 residues. Trimming took 1 base from V and 10 from J, leaving 6 bases between them. CDR1 is LGHDT, CDR2 YNNKEL, per germline (reference sequence). The CDR3 sequence is CASSQGQAQYF. For the CDR3, the DNA is TGTGCCAGCAGCCAAGGACAAGCGCAGTATTTT.

This clone was seen only once. J is TRBJ2-2 and V is TRBV19; TRBD2 agrees at 13 bases. J was trimmed by 4 bases and V by 3 bases; bases with no gene match: 8. This CDR3 region has 18 residues. Germline CDR1 LNHDA, CDR2 SQIVND (reference sequence). The CDR3 region is CASSIGLAGAVGTGELFF. CDR3 nucleotide sequence: TGTGCCAGTAGTATTGGACTAGCGGGAGCGGTCGGCACCGGGGAGCTGTTTTTT.

CDR3 residues: CASNTGGSYEQYF. In DNA form, the CDR3 reads TGTGCCAGCAATACAGGGGGCTCCTACGAGCAGTACTTC. V gene TRBV28 combines with J gene TRBJ2-7, with 8 bases lining up with TRBD1. Germline lookup yields CDR1 MDHEN and CDR2 SYDVKM. The length of the CDR3 is 13 residues. Trimming cost V 7 bases and J 0 bases; bases outside gene matches: 2. Supplemented by reference TRBV28 and TRBJ2-7, the full variable domain reads DVKVTQSSRYLVKRTGEKVFLECVQDMDHENMFWYRQDPGLGLRLIYFSYDVKMKEKGDIPEGYSVSREKKERFSLILESASTNQTSMYLCASNTGGSYEQYFGPGTRLTVT.

The chain couples TRBV24-1 to TRBJ2-7; 7 nucleotides agree with TRBD2. The CDR3 loop spans 12 amino acids. Germline assignment: CDR1 KGHDR and CDR2 SFDVKD. Unmatched junction bases numbered 4, after V lost 7 bases and J lost 5 bases. The DNA of the CDR3 is TGTGCCACCAGCCGGGAGGCTGACGAGCAGTACTTC. It is translated as CATSREADEQYF.

This clone was detected only a few times. The chain recombines TRBV7-9 with TRBJ2-7; D may be TRBD2 (5 bases). This CDR3 has 15 amino acids. V was trimmed by 1 base and J by 2 bases, leaving 12 bases between them. Germline-derived CDR1 and CDR2 are SEHNR and FQNEAQ (reference sequence). CDR3 loop: CASSLDIGLTYEQYF. DNA of the CDR3: TGTGCCAGCAGCTTAGACATCGGACTTACCTACGAGCAGTACTTC.

The chain is built from TRBV4-1 and TRBJ2-1, with 7 positions matching TRBD1. Germline V CDR1 and CDR2: MGHRA, YSYEKL. J gave up 15 bases and V 3 bases, and 11 bases lay outside the gene matches. The CDR3 contains 13 residues. The DNA for the CDR3 is TGCGCCAGCAGCCAGCGCGCCGGGACAGACCTGTTCTTC. Translated, it gives CASSQRAGTDLFF.

The chain links TRBV27 to TRBJ2-1, with TRBD2 matching 12 bases. The CDR3 runs to 16 residues. With 5 bases clipped from V and 2 bases from J, the junction kept 4 bases outside the gene matches. Germline loops: CDR1 MNHEY, CDR2 SMNVEV (reference sequence). DNA of the CDR3: TGTGCCAGCAGTCCCACTAGCGGGAGGACCTACAATGAGCAGTTCTTC. Its translation is CASSPTSGRTYNEQFF.

The chain is built from TRBV3-1 (or the pseudogene TRBV3-2) and TRBJ1-1; possible D gene TRBD1, 6 bases. Germline-derived CDR1 and CDR2 are LGHDT and YNNKEL (reference sequence). The CDR3 sequence is 14 residues long. V gave up 4 bases and J gave up 0 bases, with 9 bases separating them. This chain's CDR3 is CASSRGQLNTEAFF. In DNA, the CDR3 is TGTGCCAGCAGCCGCGGACAGTTGAACACTGAAGCTTTCTTT.

This chain uses TRBV18 with TRBJ1-4; TRBD1 agrees at 11 bases. J was trimmed by 5 bases and V by 5 bases; bases with no gene match: 4. Germline V gene data show CDR1 as KGHSH and CDR2 as LQKENI. This CDR3 is 15 amino acids long. CDR3 in DNA: TGTGCCAGCTCATCACGGACAGGGGGCAATGAAAAACTGTTTTTT. It codes for CASSSRTGGNEKLFF. The full variable domain, completed using reference TRBV18 and TRBJ1-4, is NAGVMQNPRHLVRRRGQEARLRCSPMKGHSHVYWYRQLPEEGLKFMVYLQKENIIDESGMPKERFSAEFPKEGPSILRIQQVVRGDSAAYFCASSSRTGGNEKLFFGSGTQLSVL.